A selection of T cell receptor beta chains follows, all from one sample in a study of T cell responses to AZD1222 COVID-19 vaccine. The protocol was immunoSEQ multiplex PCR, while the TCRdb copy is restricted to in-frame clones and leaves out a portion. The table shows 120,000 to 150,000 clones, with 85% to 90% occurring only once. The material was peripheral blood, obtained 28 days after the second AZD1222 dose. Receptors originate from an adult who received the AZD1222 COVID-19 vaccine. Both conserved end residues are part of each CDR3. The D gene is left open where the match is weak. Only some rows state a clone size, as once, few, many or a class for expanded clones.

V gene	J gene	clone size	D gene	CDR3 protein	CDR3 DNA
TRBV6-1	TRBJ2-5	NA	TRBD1	CASSEEWDRGTTQYF	TGTGCCAGCAGTGAAGAGTGGGACAGGGGGACGACCCAGTACTTC
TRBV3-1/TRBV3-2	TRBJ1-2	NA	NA	CASSQERGGPGFGYTF	TGTGCCAGCAGCCAAGAAAGAGGGGGGCCAGGGTTTGGCTACACCTTC
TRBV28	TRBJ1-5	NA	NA	CASSLLLGVYQPQHF	TGTGCCAGCAGTTTATTATTAGGAGTCTATCAGCCCCAGCATTTT
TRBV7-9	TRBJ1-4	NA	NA	CASSSLHEKLFF	TGTGCCAGCAGCTCCCTACATGAAAAACTGTTTTTT
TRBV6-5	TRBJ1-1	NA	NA	CASSYSPGAAGTEAFF	TGTGCCAGCAGTTACTCACCTGGGGCTGCGGGCACTGAAGCTTTCTTT
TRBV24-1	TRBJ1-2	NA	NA	CATSDPSGGATGYTF	TGTGCCACCAGTGATCCGTCGGGGGGGGCTACGGGCTACACCTTC
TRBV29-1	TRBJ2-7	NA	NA	CSVEVRANYEQYF	TGCAGCGTTGAGGTCAGGGCTAACTACGAGCAGTACTTC
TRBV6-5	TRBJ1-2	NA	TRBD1	CASKYRGQGRGYTF	TGTGCCAGCAAATACCGGGGACAGGGCCGCGGCTACACCTTC
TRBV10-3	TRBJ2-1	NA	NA	CAISLEWGYEQFF	TGTGCCATCAGCCTTGAGTGGGGCTATGAGCAGTTCTTC
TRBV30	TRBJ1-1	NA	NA	CAWSKKAADEAFF	TGTGCCTGGAGTAAAAAGGCGGCGGATGAAGCTTTCTTT
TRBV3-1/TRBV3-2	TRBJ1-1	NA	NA	CASSQDPGGTEAFF	TGTGCCAGCAGCCAAGATCCTGGGGGCACTGAAGCTTTCTTT
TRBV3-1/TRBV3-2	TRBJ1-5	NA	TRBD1	CASSQDSGTGSNQPQHF	TGTGCCAGCAGCCAAGATTCAGGGACAGGGTCCAATCAGCCCCAGCATTTT
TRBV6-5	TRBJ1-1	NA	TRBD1	CASSYSGQDTEAFF	TGTGCCAGCAGTTACTCGGGACAGGACACTGAAGCTTTCTTT
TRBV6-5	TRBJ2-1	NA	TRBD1	CASSRTGFGYNEQFF	TGTGCCAGCAGCAGGACAGGGTTCGGCTACAATGAGCAGTTCTTC
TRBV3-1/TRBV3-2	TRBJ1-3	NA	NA	CASSQDGLALSGNTIYF	TGTGCCAGCAGCCAAGATGGGTTGGCGCTCTCTGGAAACACCATATATTTT
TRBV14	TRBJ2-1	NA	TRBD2	CASSPPRPSGTYNEQFF	TGTGCCAGCAGCCCCCCGCGGCCTAGCGGGACCTACAATGAGCAGTTCTTC
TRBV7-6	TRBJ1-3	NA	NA	CASSAVASGNTIYF	TGTGCCAGCAGCGCAGTGGCTAGTGGAAACACCATATATTTT
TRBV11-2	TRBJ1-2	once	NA	CASSLAQGLGYTF	TGTGCCAGCAGCTTAGCCCAGGGCCTCGGCTACACCTTC
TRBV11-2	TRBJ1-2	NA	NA	CASSTQVNYGYTF	TGTGCCAGCAGCACCCAGGTGAACTATGGCTACACCTTC
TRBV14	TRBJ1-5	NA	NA	CASSQYLNQPQHF	TGTGCCAGCAGCCAATACTTAAATCAGCCCCAGCATTTT
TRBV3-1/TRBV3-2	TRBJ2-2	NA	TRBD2	CASSQSPGLAGGSTGELFF	TGTGCCAGCAGCCAATCTCCGGGACTAGCGGGAGGCAGCACCGGGGAGCTGTTTTTT
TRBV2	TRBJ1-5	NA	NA	CASSEQGIDQPQHF	TGTGCCAGCAGTGAACAGGGGATCGATCAGCCCCAGCATTTT
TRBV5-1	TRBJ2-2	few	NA	CASSPGPNTGELFF	TGCGCCAGCAGCCCCGGACCTAACACCGGGGAGCTGTTTTTT
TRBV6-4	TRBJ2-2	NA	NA	CASSDVGSPTGELFF	TGTGCCAGCAGTGACGTGGGGTCTCCCACCGGGGAGCTGTTTTTT
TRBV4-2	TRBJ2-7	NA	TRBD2	CASEGLAGEQYF	TGTGCCAGCGAGGGACTAGCAGGCGAGCAGTACTTC
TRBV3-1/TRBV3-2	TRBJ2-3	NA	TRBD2	CASSQGSTSGKADTQYF	TGTGCCAGCAGCCAAGGCTCTACTAGCGGGAAAGCAGATACGCAGTATTTT
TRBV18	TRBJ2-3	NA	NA	CASSPGMALLADTQYF	TGTGCCAGCTCACCAGGCATGGCGCTCTTGGCAGATACGCAGTATTTT
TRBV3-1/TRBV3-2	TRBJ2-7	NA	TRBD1	CASSQEWGQTLRGQYF	TGTGCCAGCAGCCAAGAATGGGGACAGACCTTAAGGGGTCAGTACTTC
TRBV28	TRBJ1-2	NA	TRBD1	CASSLEDRVKGYTF	TGTGCCAGCAGTTTAGAAGACAGGGTGAAAGGCTACACCTTC
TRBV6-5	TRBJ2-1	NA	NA	CASQVRGMDEQFF	TGTGCCAGCCAGGTTCGGGGGATGGATGAGCAGTTCTTC
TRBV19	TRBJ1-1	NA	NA	CATQMVGGTEAFF	TGTGCCACCCAGATGGTGGGGGGCACTGAAGCTTTCTTT
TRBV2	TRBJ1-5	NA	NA	CASSELQNNQPQHF	TGTGCCAGCAGTGAGTTACAGAATAATCAGCCCCAGCATTTT
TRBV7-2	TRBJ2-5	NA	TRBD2	CASSRGTSGTQETQYF	TGTGCCAGCAGCCGCGGGACTAGCGGGACGCAAGAGACCCAGTACTTC
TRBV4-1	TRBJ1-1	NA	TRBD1	CASRGTVLLNTEAFF	TGCGCCAGCAGGGGGACAGTTCTTCTGAACACTGAAGCTTTCTTT
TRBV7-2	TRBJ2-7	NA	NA	CASRDTATYEQYF	TGTGCCAGCAGGGACACCGCGACCTACGAGCAGTACTTC
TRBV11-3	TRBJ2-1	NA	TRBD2	CASSLGTSGTYNEQFF	TGTGCCAGCAGCTTAGGTACTAGCGGTACCTACAATGAGCAGTTCTTC
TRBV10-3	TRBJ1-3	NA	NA	CAISVQGGNTIYF	TGTGCCATCAGTGTACAGGGCGGAAACACCATATATTTT
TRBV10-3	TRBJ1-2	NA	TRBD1	CAISETGERGYTF	TGTGCCATCAGTGAGACAGGGGAGAGGGGCTACACCTTC
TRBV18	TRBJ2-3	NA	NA	CASSPTGSTDTQYF	TGTGCCAGCTCACCCACTGGTAGCACAGATACGCAGTATTTT
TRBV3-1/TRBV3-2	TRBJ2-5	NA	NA	CASSQDLGASSGTQYF	TGTGCCAGCAGCCAAGATCTAGGTGCGTCCAGTGGGACCCAGTACTTC
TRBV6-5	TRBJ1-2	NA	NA	CASSLTGKHGYTF	TGTGCCAGCAGCCTTACAGGGAAGCATGGCTACACCTTC
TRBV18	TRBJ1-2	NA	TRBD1	CASSPRTGNNYGYTF	TGTGCCAGCTCACCAAGGACAGGGAATAACTATGGCTACACCTTC
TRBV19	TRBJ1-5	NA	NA	CASSTRTGPNNQPQHF	TGTGCCAGTAGTACAAGAACAGGACCTAACAATCAGCCCCAGCATTTT
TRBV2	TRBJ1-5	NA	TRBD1	CASSGHGTGAQPQHF	TGTGCCAGCAGTGGACACGGGACAGGGGCCCAGCCCCAGCATTTT